This note documents a single T cell receptor beta chain sequence. No antigen is known for it. The sample originates from a study of graft-versus-host responses after intestinal transplantation. Study at large: Every recipient had anti-thymocyte globulin induction and around 3 years of tacrolimus plus steroids.

Assay: immunoSEQ multiplex PCR; the TCRdb copy retains only in-frame clones and omits some. The profile shows 100,000 to 110,000 clones, roughly nine tenths of them singletons. Germline V gene data show CDR1 as LNHNV and CDR2 as YYDKDF (reference sequence). The germline V and J ends were trimmed by 0 bases and 11 bases, with 17 bases remaining between them. This CDR3 spans 15 amino acids. The TCR sequence derives from a human donor who was the organ donor for an intestinal transplant. The chain carries TRBV15 and TRBJ1-5; D is undetermined. The specimen comprised unstimulated CD4+ T cells sorted from spleen or lymph node cells, sampled before transplant. Here the CDR3 reads CATSRDGFLTYAQHF. The DNA for the CDR3 is TGTGCCACCAGCAGAGATGGTTTCCTTACCTATGCCCAGCATTTT.